This TCR beta chain was documented in a study of cytomegalovirus exposure and HLA in healthy donors. 13 Jbeta primers and 60 Vbeta primers were used for the PCR. Assay used: immunoSEQ multiplex PCR; TCRdb lists only in-frame clones, some missing. The sample contains 100,000 to 150,000 clones, about a sixth of which appear only once. Germline CDR1 and CDR2: SQVTM and ANQGSEA. The V and J ends lost 6 bases and 7 bases respectively, with 16 bases between them. The CDR3 consists of 13 residues. The sequenced sample consisted of PBMCs. The rearrangement links TRBV29-1 to TRBJ1-5; maybe TRBD1 (6 bases). The clonotype comes from a female donor in good health and CMV-seropositive. CDR3 sequence (DNA): TGCAGCGTCCGAACAGGGACGGGGCAGCCCCAGCATTTT. Encoded protein: CSVRTGTGQPQHF.